What follows are 15 T cell receptor beta chains derived from one specimen sequenced in a study of T cell clonality in common variable immunodeficiency. Assay used: immunoSEQ multiplex PCR; TCRdb lists only in-frame clones, some missing. The sample includes some 45,000 clones, none of them occurring once. The sequenced sample was peripheral blood mononuclear cells. Every receptor here comes from a person between 18 and 75 years old in good health.

This clone was seen ten or more times. The DNA ends 3 residues before the CDR3 does, and the rest of the CDR3 is filled in from the germline J gene. This rearrangement joins TRBV9 to TRBJ2-1, with 8 nucleotides matching TRBD1. The CDR3 sequence is 14 residues long. V lost 1 base to trimming and J lost 4 bases; unmatched junction nucleotides: 1. CDR1 SGDLS and CDR2 YYNGEE come from the germline V gene. CDR3 DNA, as far as it was read: TGTGCCAGCAGCGTAACAGGGGGTTACAATGAG. Translation gives CASSVTGGYNE. The complete CDR3 sequence is CASSVTGGYNEQFF.

This clone was seen at least ten times. The read finishes 3 residues shy of the CDR3 end, and the germline J gene is used to complete it. The chain uses TRBV13 and TRBJ2-5, with unresolved D. The CDR3 loop spans 14 amino acids. Trimming took 0 bases from V and 5 from J, leaving 10 bases between them. In germline, CDR1 is PRHDT, CDR2 FYEKMQ (reference sequence). The CDR3 here is CASSLGDSAETQYF. The part of the CDR3 DNA that was read is TGTGCCAGCAGCTTAGGCGACTCGGCGGAGACC.

The sample holds many counts of this clone. The read gets to within 3 residues of the CDR3 end, and the germline J gene fills in the rest. The chain carries TRBV19 and TRBJ1-1; D is ambiguous. There are 15 residues in the CDR3. V was shortened by 6 bases and J by 4 bases, with 18 bases between the two germline ends. From germline, CDR1 is LNHDA and CDR2 SQIVND (reference sequence). Incomplete CDR3 DNA: TGTGCCAGTAGGACAACGTGGGCTGGAACCACTGAA. This translates into CASRTTWAGTTE. The whole CDR3 protein is CASRTTWAGTTEAFF.

This clone has a count of ten or more. The observed sequence ends 3 residues before the CDR3 terminus, with the missing tail filled in from the germline J gene. The chain links TRBV30 to TRBJ2-5; perhaps TRBD2 as D (6 bases). Germline lookup yields CDR1 GTSNPN and CDR2 SVGIG (reference sequence). Trimming removed 5 bases from V and 2 bases from J, with 12 bases in between. The CDR3 has 13 amino acids. The CDR3 bases that were read are TGTGCCTGGGGCCACGCGGGACAAGAGACC. Its translation: CAWGHAGQET. From start to end, the CDR3 is CAWGHAGQETQYF.

Comments on this clone: The CDR3 extends 3 residues past the end of the read, so its final part is completed from the germline J gene. The J gene is TRBJ1-2, the V gene TRBV19; tentative D call: TRBD1 (5 bases). Per the germline V gene, CDR1 is LNHDA and CDR2 is SQIVND (reference sequence). The CDR3 contains 16 residues. Trimming cost V 8 bases and J 2 bases, with 21 bases left between them. The CDR3 sequence is CASGNNRDGGNYGYTF. The CDR3 bases that were read are TGTGCCAGTGGAAATAACCGGGACGGGGGGAACTATGGC.

This clone has ten or more counts. The read ends 3 residues before the CDR3 terminus; that terminus is restored from the germline J gene. The chain recombines TRBV11-3 with TRBJ2-1; the D is unclear. Trimming shortened V by 3 bases and J by 6 bases, and 9 bases separated the two germline ends. The CDR3 is made up of 13 amino acids. The germline V gene has CDR1 SGHNT and CDR2 YENEEA. The CDR3 is CASSFSVFNEQFF. CDR3 DNA, as far as it was read: TGTGCCAGCAGCTTTTCCGTATTCAATGAG.

This clone was seen many times. The sequenced fragment ends 3 residues before the CDR3 boundary, so the rest is inferred from the germline J gene. This rearrangement joins TRBV5-5 to TRBJ2-7, with 7 bases that match TRBD2. Germline CDR1 reads SGHKS; CDR2 reads YYEKEE (reference sequence). The CDR3 spans 13 residues. V lost 0 bases, J lost 5 bases, and 2 bases stayed unmatched. CDR3 DNA, as far as it was read: TGTGCCAGCAGCTTGGTGGGGGGGAACGAG. Its translation: CASSLVGGNE. The entire CDR3 reads CASSLVGGNEQYF.

The sample holds many counts of this clone. The read finishes 3 residues shy of the CDR3 end, and the germline J gene is used to complete it. This chain uses TRBV5-1 with TRBJ1-1; no clear D gene. The CDR3 is made up of 15 amino acids. Germline CDR1 SGHRS, CDR2 YFSETQ. V was shortened by 4 bases and J by 0 bases, with 13 bases between the two germline ends. The chain's CDR3 is CASSPLGNMNTEAFF. Incomplete CDR3 DNA: TGCGCCAGCAGCCCACTGGGCAATATGAACACTGAA.

Remarks on this clone: The read is 3 residues too short to cover the CDR3 end, so that end is filled in from the germline J gene. This chain joins TRBV11-3 and TRBJ2-7, with D perhaps TRBD2 (5 bases). V was trimmed by 1 base and J by 5 bases, leaving 9 bases between them. The CDR3 contains 13 residues. Germline values: CDR1 SGHNT, CDR2 YENEEA. The covered CDR3 bases are TGTGCCAGCAGCTTAGGCTCGGGGAACGAG. Translated: CASSLGSGNE. The full CDR3 is CASSLGSGNEQYF.

This clone has only a few counts. The CDR3 is cut off 3 residues early in the read; its end comes from the germline J gene. V usage is TRBV6-4 and J usage is TRBJ1-3, with TRBD1 as a possible D gene (5 bases). With 6 bases removed from V and 4 bases from J, the gap between germline ends came to 16 bases. Germline V CDR1 and CDR2: MRHNA, SNTAGT. The length of the CDR3 is 15 residues. CDR3 DNA (partial): TGTGCCAGCAGGGCCCTCGGAGGGGAGGGAAACACC. This codes for CASRALGGEGNT. The CDR3 reads in full as CASRALGGEGNTIYF.

In this sample, this clone turned up a few times. Germline is not matched at one junction end, which may reflect a read error. The read comes to an end 3 residues before the CDR3 does, leaving the germline J gene to fill in the end. The rearrangement uses TRBV7-9 and TRBJ2-1; D remains ambiguous. The CDR3 runs 13 residues. Germline V gene sequence: CDR1 SEHNR, CDR2 FQNEAQ (reference sequence). Here the CDR3 reads CSSSFSMINEQFF. The CDR3 bases that were read are TGTTCCAGCAGCTTTTCTATGATCAATGAG. The full variable domain, its missing parts supplied by reference TRBV7-9 and TRBJ2-1, is DTGVSQNPRHKITKRGQNVTFRCDPISEHNRLYWYRQTLGQGPEFLTYFQNEAQLEKSRLLSDRFSAERPKGSFSTLEIQRTEQGDSAMYLCSSSFSMINEQFFGPGTRLTVL.

This clone was detected ten times or more. The CDR3 end is not reached by the read, which stops 3 residues before it; the germline J gene fills it in. V usage is TRBV3-1 (or the pseudogene TRBV3-2) and J usage is TRBJ2-1, with TRBD1 as a possible D gene (6 bases). With 1 base removed from V and 7 bases from J, the gap between germline ends came to 17 bases. Looked up from germline, CDR1 is LGHDT and CDR2 is YNNKEL (reference sequence). The length of the CDR3 is 16 residues. CDR3 amino acids: CASSQVGTRWSNEQFF. CDR3 DNA, as far as it was read: TGTGCCAGCAGCCAAGTCGGGACAAGGTGGTCGAATGAG.

This clone was found many times. The missing CDR3 end, 3 residues past where the read stops, is filled in from the germline J gene. The V and J genes are TRBV6-1 and TRBJ2-1; D is undetermined. V gave up 2 bases and J gave up 2 bases, with 10 bases separating them. CDR1 MNHNS and CDR2 SASEGT come from the germline V gene. This CDR3 comprises 15 residues. CDR3 loop: CASSESAATYNEQFF. Partial CDR3 DNA: TGTGCCAGCAGTGAATCGGCAGCGACCTACAATGAG.

In this sample, this clone turned up many times. CDR3 protein: CASSSGSGVNTEAFF. The sequenced CDR3 bases are TGTGCCAGTAGCAGCGGGTCCGGGGTGAACACTGAA. The chain links TRBV19 to TRBJ1-1; D is uncertain. The read halts 3 residues ahead of the CDR3 end, with the missing end drawn from the germline J gene. Trimming cost V 6 bases and J 0 bases, with 14 bases left between them. The germline V gene has CDR1 LNHDA and CDR2 SQIVND (reference sequence). The CDR3 has 15 residues.

This clone was detected a few times. The read terminates 3 residues before the CDR3 end, so the remaining end is supplied by the germline J gene. The gene calls are TRBV11-2 and TRBJ1-1, with 9 nucleotides matching TRBD1. This CDR3 is built from 13 residues. CDR1 is SGHAT and CDR2 is FQNNGV in the germline V gene. The CDR3 sequence is CASSLVTGGEAFF. CDR3 DNA (partial): TGTGCCAGCAGCTTAGTTACAGGGGGCGAG.